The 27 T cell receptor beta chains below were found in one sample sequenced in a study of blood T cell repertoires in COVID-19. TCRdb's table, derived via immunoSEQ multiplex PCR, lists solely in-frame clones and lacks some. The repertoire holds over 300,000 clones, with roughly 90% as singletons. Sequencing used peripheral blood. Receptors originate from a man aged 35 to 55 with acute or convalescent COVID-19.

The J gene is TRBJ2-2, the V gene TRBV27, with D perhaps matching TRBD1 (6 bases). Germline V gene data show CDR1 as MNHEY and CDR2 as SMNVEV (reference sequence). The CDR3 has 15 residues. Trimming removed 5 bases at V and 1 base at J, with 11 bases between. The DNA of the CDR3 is TGTGCCAGCAGTATCCGGGACATGAACACCGGGGAGCTGTTTTTT. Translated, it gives CASSIRDMNTGELFF.

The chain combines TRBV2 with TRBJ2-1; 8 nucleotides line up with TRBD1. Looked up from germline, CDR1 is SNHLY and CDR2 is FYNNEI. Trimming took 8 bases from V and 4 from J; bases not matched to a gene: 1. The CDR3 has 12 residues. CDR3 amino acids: CASGQGYNEQFF. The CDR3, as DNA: TGTGCCAGCGGACAGGGTTACAATGAGCAGTTCTTC. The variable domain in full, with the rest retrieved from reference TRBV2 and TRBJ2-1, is EPEVTQTPSHQVTQMGQEVILRCVPISNHLYFYWYRQILGQKVEFLVSFYNNEISEKSEIFDDQFSVERPDGSNFTLKIRSTKLEDSAMYFCASGQGYNEQFFGPGTRLTVL.

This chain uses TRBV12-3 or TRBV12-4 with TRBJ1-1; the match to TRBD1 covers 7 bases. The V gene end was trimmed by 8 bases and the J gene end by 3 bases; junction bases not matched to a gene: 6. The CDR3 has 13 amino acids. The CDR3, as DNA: TGTGCCAGCGAGAGACAGGGACACACTGAAGCTTTCTTT. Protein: CASERQGHTEAFF.

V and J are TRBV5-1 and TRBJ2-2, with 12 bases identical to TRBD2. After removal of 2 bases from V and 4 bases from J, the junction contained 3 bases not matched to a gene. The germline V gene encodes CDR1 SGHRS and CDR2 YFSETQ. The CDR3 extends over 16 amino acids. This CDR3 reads CASSFLAGGPTGELFF. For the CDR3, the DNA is TGCGCCAGCAGCTTCCTAGCGGGGGGGCCCACCGGGGAGCTGTTTTTT.

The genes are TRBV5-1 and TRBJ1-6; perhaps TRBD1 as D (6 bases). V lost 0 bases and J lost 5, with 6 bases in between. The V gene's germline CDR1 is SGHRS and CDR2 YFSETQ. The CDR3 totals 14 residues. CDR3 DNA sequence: TGCGCCAGCAGCTTGGACAGGGATAATTCACCCCTCCACTTT. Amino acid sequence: CASSLDRDNSPLHF.

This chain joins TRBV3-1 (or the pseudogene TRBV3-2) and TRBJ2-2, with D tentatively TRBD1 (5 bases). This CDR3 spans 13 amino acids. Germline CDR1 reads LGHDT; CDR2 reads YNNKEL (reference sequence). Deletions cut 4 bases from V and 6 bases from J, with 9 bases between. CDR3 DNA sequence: TGTGCCAGCAGCCCCAGGGTGGCCGGGGAGCTGTTTTTT. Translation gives CASSPRVAGELFF.

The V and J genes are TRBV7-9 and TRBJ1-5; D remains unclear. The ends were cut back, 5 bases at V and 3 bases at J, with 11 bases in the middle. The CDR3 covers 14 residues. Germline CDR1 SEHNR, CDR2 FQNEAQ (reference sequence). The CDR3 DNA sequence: TGTGCCAGCAGCGCGGAGGTTGCCAATCAGCCCCAGCATTTT. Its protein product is CASSAEVANQPQHF. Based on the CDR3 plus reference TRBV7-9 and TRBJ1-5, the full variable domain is DTGVSQNPRHKITKRGQNVTFRCDPISEHNRLYWYRQTLGQGPEFLTYFQNEAQLEKSRLLSDRFSAERPKGSFSTLEIQRTEQGDSAMYLCASSAEVANQPQHFGDGTRLSIL.

CDR3 amino acids: CASSQDPGSSYNEQFF. CDR3 nucleotides: TGTGCCAGCAGCCAAGATCCGGGGAGCTCCTACAATGAGCAGTTCTTC. The chain is built from TRBV3-1 (or the pseudogene TRBV3-2) and TRBJ2-1; possible D gene TRBD2, 5 bases. V was pared by 0 bases and J by 0 bases, with 9 bases between. This CDR3 comprises 16 residues. In germline, CDR1 is LGHDT, CDR2 YNNKEL (reference sequence).

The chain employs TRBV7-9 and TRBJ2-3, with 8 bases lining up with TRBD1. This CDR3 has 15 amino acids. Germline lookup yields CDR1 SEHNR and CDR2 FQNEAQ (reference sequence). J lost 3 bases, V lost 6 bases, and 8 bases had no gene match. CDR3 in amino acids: CASRLSGTGTDTQYF. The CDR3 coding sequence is TGTGCCAGCAGATTGTCTGGGACAGGTACAGATACGCAGTATTTT.

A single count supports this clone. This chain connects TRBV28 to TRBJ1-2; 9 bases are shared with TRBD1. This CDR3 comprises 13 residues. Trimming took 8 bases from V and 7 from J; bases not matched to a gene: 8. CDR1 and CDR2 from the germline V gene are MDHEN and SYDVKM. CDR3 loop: CASLNRGLGGYTF. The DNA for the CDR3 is TGTGCCAGCCTAAACAGGGGGCTTGGTGGCTACACCTTC.

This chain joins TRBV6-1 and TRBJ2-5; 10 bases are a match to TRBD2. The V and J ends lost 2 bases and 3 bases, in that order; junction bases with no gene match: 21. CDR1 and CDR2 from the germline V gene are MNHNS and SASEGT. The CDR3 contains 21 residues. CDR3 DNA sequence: TGTGCCAGCAGTGAATATCATCGGTTGTCTAGCGGGAGTTTATCAAAAGAGACCCAGTACTTC. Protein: CASSEYHRLSSGSLSKETQYF.

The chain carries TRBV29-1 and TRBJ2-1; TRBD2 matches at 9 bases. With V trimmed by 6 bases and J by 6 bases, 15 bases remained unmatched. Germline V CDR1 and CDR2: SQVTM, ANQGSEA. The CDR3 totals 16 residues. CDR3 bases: TGCAGCGTCGGTCCATTGTTGGCGGGAGGGCCCAATGAGCAGTTCTTC. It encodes CSVGPLLAGGPNEQFF.

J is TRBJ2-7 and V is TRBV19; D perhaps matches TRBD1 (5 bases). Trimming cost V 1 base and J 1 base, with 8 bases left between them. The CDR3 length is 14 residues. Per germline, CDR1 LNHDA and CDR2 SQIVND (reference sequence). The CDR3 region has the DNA TGTGCCAGTAGTATAGTACCAGGGTCCTACGAGCAGTACTTC. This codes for CASSIVPGSYEQYF.

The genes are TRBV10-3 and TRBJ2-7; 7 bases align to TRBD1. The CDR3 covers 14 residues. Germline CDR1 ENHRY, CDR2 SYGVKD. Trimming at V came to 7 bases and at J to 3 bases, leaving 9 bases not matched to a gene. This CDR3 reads CAINAGQEIYEQYF. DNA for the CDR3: TGTGCCATCAACGCTGGACAGGAAATCTACGAGCAGTACTTC.

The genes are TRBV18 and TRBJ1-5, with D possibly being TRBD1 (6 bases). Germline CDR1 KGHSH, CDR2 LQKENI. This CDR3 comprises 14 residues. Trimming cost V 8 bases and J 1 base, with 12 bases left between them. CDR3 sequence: CASGMDSSNQPQHF. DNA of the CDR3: TGTGCCAGCGGGATGGACAGCAGCAATCAGCCCCAGCATTTT. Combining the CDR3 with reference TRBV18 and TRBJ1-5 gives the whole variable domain NAGVMQNPRHLVRRRGQEARLRCSPMKGHSHVYWYRQLPEEGLKFMVYLQKENIIDESGMPKERFSAEFPKEGPSILRIQQVVRGDSAAYFCASGMDSSNQPQHFGDGTRLSIL.

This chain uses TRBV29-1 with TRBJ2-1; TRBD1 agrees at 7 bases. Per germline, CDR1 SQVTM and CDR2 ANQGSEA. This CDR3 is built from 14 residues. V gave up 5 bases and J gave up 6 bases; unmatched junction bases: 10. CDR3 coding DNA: TGCAGCGTTAGCCGGGACAGTGGAATCAATGAGCAGTTCTTC. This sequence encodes CSVSRDSGINEQFF.

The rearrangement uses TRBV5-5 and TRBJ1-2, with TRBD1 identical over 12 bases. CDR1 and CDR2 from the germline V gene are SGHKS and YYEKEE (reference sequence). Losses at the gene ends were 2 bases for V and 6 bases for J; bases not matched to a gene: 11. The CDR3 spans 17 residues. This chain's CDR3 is CASSFLPGQGAMDGYTF. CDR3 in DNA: TGTGCCAGCAGCTTCTTACCGGGACAGGGGGCTATGGATGGCTACACCTTC.

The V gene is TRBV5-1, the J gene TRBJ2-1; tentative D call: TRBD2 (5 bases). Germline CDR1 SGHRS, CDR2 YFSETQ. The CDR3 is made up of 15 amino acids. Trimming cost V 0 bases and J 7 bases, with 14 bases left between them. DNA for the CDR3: TGCGCCAGCAGCTTGGTGGTGGCGGGTCGGAATGAGCAGTTCTTC. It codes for CASSLVVAGRNEQFF.

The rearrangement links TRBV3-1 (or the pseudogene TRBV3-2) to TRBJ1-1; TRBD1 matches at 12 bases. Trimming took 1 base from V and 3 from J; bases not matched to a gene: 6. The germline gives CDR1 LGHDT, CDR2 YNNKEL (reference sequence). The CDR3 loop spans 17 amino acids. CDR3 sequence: CASSQGGTGGWYTEAFF. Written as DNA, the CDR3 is TGTGCCAGCAGCCAAGGGGGGACAGGGGGCTGGTACACTGAAGCTTTCTTT.

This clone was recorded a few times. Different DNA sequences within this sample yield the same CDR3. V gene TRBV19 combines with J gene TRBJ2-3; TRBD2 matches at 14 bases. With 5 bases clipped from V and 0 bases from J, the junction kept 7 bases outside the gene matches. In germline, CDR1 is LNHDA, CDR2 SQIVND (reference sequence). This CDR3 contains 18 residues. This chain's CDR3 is CASSGGLAGAPSTDTQYF. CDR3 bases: TGTGCCAGTAGTGGGGGACTAGCGGGAGCCCCAAGCACAGATACGCAGTATTTT.

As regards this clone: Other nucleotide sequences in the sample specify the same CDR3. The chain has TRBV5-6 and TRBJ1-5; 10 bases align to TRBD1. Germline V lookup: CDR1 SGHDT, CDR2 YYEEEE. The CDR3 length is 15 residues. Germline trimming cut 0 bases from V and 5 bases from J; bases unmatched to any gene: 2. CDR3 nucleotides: TGTGCCAGCAGCTTGGGGACAGGGGGATATCAGCCCCAGCATTTT. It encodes CASSLGTGGYQPQHF.

For the CDR3, the DNA is TGTGCCAGCAGCTTAGGGGGGACAGATTATGGCTACACCTTC. Translating it yields CASSLGGTDYGYTF. The rearrangement uses TRBV7-6 and TRBJ1-2; 7 positions match TRBD1. The CDR3 length is 14 residues. Germline loops: CDR1 SGHVS, CDR2 FNYEAQ. V lost 1 base to trimming and J lost 5 bases; unmatched junction nucleotides: 4.

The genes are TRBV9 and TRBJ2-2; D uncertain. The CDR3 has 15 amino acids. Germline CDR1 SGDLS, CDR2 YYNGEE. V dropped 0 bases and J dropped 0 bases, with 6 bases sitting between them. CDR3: CASSVGTANTGELFF. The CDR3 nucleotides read TGTGCCAGCAGCGTAGGAACGGCGAACACCGGGGAGCTGTTTTTT. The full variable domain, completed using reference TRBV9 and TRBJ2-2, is DSGVTQTPKHLITATGQRVTLRCSPRSGDLSVYWYQQSLDQGLQFLIQYYNGEERAKGNILERFSAQQFPDLHSELNLSSLELGDSALYFCASSVGTANTGELFFGEGSRLTVL.

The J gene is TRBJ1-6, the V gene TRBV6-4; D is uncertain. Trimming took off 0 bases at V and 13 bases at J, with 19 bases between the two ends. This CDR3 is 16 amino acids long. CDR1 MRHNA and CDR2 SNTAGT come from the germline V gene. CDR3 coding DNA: TGTGCCAGCAGTGACTCCCAACAGCGGCGGGCTCGGCCCCTCCACTTT. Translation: CASSDSQQRRARPLHF.

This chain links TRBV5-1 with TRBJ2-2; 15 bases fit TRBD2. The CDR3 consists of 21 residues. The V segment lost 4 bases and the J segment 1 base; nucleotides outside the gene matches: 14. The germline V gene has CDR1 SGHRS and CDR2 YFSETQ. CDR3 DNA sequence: TGCGCCAGCAGCCCAACCAGTAGGACTAGCGGGAGGGAAAAGAACACCGGGGAGCTGTTTTTT. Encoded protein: CASSPTSRTSGREKNTGELFF.

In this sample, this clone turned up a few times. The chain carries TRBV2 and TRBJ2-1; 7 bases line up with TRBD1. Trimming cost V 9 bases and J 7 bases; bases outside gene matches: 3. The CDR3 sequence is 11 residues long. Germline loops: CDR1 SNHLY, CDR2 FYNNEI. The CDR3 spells CARQGPNEQFF. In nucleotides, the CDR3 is TGTGCCAGACAGGGGCCGAATGAGCAGTTCTTC.

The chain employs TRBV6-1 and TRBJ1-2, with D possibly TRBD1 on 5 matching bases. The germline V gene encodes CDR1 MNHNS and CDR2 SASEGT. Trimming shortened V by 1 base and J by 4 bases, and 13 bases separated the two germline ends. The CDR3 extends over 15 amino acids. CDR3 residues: CASSEVGRVSYGYTF. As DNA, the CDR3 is TGTGCCAGCAGTGAAGTTGGCAGGGTGAGCTATGGCTACACCTTC.